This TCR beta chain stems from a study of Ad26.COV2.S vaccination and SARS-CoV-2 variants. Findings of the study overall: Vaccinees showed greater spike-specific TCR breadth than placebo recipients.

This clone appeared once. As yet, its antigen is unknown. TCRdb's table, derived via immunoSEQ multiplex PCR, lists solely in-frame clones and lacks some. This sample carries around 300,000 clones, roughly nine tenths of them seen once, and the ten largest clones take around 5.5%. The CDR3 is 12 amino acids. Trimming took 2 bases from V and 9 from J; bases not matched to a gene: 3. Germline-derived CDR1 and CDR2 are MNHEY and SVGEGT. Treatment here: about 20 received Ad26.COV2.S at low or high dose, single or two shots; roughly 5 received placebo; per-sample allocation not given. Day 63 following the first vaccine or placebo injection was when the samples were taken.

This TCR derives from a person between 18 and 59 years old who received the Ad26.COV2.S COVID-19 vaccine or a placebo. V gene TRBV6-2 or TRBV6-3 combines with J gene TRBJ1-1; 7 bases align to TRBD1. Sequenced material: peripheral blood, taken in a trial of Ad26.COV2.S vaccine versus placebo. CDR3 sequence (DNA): TGTGCCAGCAGTTACGACAGGGCCCAAGCTTTCTTT. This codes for CASSYDRAQAFF.